This T cell receptor beta chain was observed in a study of cytomegalovirus exposure and HLA in healthy donors. Background on the study: From HLA-typed donors, an early data release held about 92 million unique TCRs.

The length of the CDR3 is 13 residues. The germline CDR1 and CDR2 sequences are MDHEN and SYDVKM. V lost 4 bases, J lost 6 bases, and 12 bases lay in between. With 60 Vbeta and 13 Jbeta primers, the PCR was carried out. Profiling relied on immunoSEQ multiplex PCR, and the TCRdb table lists in-frame clones only, not all of them. Of 83,000 or so clones listed, approximately 76% are singletons. The sequencing input was PBMCs. The chain links TRBV28 to TRBJ1-1; D gene unclear. The receptor's source is a man aged 25 to 45 in good health and CMV-seropositive. The CDR3 is CASSSRGVPEAFF. The CDR3 DNA is TGTGCCAGCAGTTCCCGCGGGGTCCCTGAAGCTTTCTTT.